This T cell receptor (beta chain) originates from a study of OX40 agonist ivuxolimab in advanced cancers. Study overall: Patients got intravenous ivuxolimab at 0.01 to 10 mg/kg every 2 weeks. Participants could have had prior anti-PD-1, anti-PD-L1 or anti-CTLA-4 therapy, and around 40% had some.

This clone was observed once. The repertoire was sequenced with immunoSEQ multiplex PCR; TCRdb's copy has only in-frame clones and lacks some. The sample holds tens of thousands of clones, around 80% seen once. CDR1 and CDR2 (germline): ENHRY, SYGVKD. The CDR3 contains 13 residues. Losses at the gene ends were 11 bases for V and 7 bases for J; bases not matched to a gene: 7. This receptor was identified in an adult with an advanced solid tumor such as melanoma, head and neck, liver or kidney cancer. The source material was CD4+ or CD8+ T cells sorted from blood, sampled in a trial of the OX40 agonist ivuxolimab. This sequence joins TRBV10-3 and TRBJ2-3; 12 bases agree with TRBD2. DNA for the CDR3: TGTGCCTCTAGCGGGAGGGCCTCAAATACGCAGTATTTT. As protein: CASSGRASNTQYF.